This entry describes one T cell receptor beta chain. This clonotype came up a few times. The antigen it recognizes is unknown. No quality values exist for individual bases; no much larger clone is one base distant. Reading from cysteine to phenylalanine, the CDR3 counts 14 amino acids. The kept DNA is CDR3 alone, 42 bases in frame from the first base. From a lookup of the germline V gene (reference sequence), CDR1 and CDR2 are SEHNR and FQNEAQ. Ends trimmed: V by 3 bases, J by 5 bases; bases unmatched to a gene: 5. This entry comes from a study of spatial heterogeneity in lung cancer (dated by TCRdb to about 2019). Study-level background: Samples were obtained from 65 to 90 patients with early-stage, untreated non-small cell lung cancer from the lung TRACERx cohort. Beta-chain transcripts were consistently detected in greater numbers than alpha-chain transcripts, which likely reflected higher beta-chain transcript abundance. In the raw uncorrected reads, each unique combination of TCR and UMI appeared more than ten times on average. At surgery, some 220 tumor regions, approximately 64 matched nontumor lung samples and a few dozen PBMC samples were TCR-sequenced for both alpha and beta chains. Nonsynonymous mutation counts, determined by whole-exome sequencing of tumor tissue, were related to TCR repertoire features. TCR alpha and beta repertoires were quantitatively compared across multiple tumor regions, matched nontumor lung and blood in non-small cell lung cancer. Follow-up PBMC samples were sequenced whenever available, with the median time to follow-up being approximately 2 years after resection. What the research found in general, with its limitations: Additional single-cell paired TCR alpha and beta sequencing was considered necessary to confirm, at a functional level, the hypothesis that regional TCRs recognize regional mutations. Ubiquitous expanded tumor TCRs showed up in blood more often at tumor resection than at routine follow-up. Comparisons of baseline and follow-up blood repertoires included only approximately 13 patients.

The method was 5' RACE. TCRdb names NextSeq 500 as the instrument used. To allow correction of PCR and sequencing errors, the TCR library protocol tagged every TCR cDNA molecule with a unique molecular identifier. The authors' pipeline ran thus. TCR identification, UMI-based error correction and CDR3 extraction were performed with Decombinator tools. TCRs above a frequency of 2 per 1,000, corresponding to the top 1% of the tumor frequency distribution, were defined as expanded. Renyi diversity was calculated using the R vegan package after each repertoire was subsampled 100 times to 5,000 TCRs. To build CDR3 similarity networks, amino acid triplet string-kernel similarity was used, and CDR3s were connected when their pairwise similarity was above 0.82. TCRdb itself trimmed the public reads at Q25 with fastp, ran MiXCR and retained productive beta chains. Rows are combined by CDR3 protein, so each entry shows the most common genes and DNA. It is TCRdb's table, rather than the study itself, that gives the V and J calls and clone size. For this sample the table gives 25,000 to 35,000 distinct CDR3 sequences, of which 8% to 13% were detected only once. The ten largest clonotypes hold about 30% of the sample.

The time point label here, explained by the study, means: blood at routine non-recurrence follow-up after resection. Whole RNA extracted from tumor and nontumor lung tissue, or from cryopreserved PBMC samples, was used for TCR sequencing without cell sorting. Patients were selected for TCR sequencing only if sufficient RNA was available from at least two tumor regions. The sequencing used PBMCs, collected at follow-up. The sequence was obtained from a female donor with early-stage non-small cell lung cancer. The chain is encoded by TRBV7-9 joined to TRBJ2-7, with 9 junctional bases fitting TRBD1. The nucleotide sequence reads TGTGCCAGCAGCTTTAGGACAGGGGACGACGAGCAGTACTTC. The translation is CASSFRTGDDEQYF.